This T cell receptor (beta chain) was obtained from a study of blood T cell repertoires in COVID-19. For the study at large: Collection of acute and convalescent COVID-19 samples took place in the United States, Italy and Spain.

The CDR3 has 12 residues. Between the trimmed V and J ends, which lost 1 base and 8 bases, there was a span of 5 bases. The protocol was immunoSEQ multiplex PCR, while the TCRdb copy is restricted to in-frame clones and leaves out a portion. The sample has 120,000 to 150,000 clones; 80% to 90% are singletons. This receptor was taken from a human donor in a cohort sampled during active COVID-19. The specimen was peripheral blood. This chain uses TRBV12-3 or TRBV12-4 with TRBJ2-2, with D maybe TRBD2 (5 bases). The CDR3 DNA reads as TGTGCCAGCAGTTTAGGGGAGGGGGAGCTGTTTTTT. Encoded protein: CASSLGEGELFF.